The rows below give T cell receptor beta chains drawn from one sample of a study of T cell repertoires in cytomegalovirus infection. The antigens of these receptors remain unknown. TCRdb itself ran the reads through MiXCR, one entry per CDR3 protein. The sample lists about 700,000 distinct CDR3 sequences, 30% to 40% seen once, with roughly 20% in the top ten. The input for sequencing was cultured PBMCs, taken from culture after CMV antigen stimulation. These receptors originate from a human donor in good health (CMV status not recorded). Some clones in this sample may be carry-over from other donors' samples. Each CDR3 is given with its conserved first and last residue. The D gene is left open where the match is weak. Some rows have no size entry. The others give once, few or many, or a class for an expanded clone.

TRBV7-8	TRBD2	TRBJ2-4	few	TGTGCCAGCAGCTTAGCACTAGCGGGAGCCAAAAACATTCAGTACTTC	CASSLALAGAKNIQYF
TRBV29-1	TRBD1	TRBJ1-4	.	TGCAGCGTTCCGGGACAGGGTGGTACGACCGAAAAACTGTTTTTT	CSVPGQGGTTEKLFF
TRBV28	.	TRBJ2-5	.	TGTGCCAGCAGCTCCCCGGGTCTAGCTGGGGAGACCCAGTACTTC	CASSSPGLAGETQYF
TRBV12-3/TRBV12-4	TRBD1	TRBJ2-5	many	TGTGCCAGCAGTTTGTGGTCGCAGGGGGCAGGGGAGACCCAGTACTTC	CASSLWSQGAGETQYF
TRBV7-6	.	TRBJ2-7	.	TGTGCCAGCAGCTTAACGGACTACTCCTACGAGCAGTACTTC	CASSLTDYSYEQYF
TRBV12-3/TRBV12-4	TRBD2	TRBJ2-3	many	TGTGCCAGCAGCTTAGCGGGGGCCTCGACAGATACGCAGTATTTT	CASSLAGASTDTQYF
TRBV28	.	TRBJ1-1	few	TGTGCCAGCTCCCCCTTCGGTTCCACTGAAGCTTTCTTT	CASSPFGSTEAFF
TRBV27	.	TRBJ1-2	.	TGTGCCAGCAGTCCCTGGGACACCTATGGCTACACCTTC	CASSPWDTYGYTF
TRBV5-1	TRBD1	TRBJ1-5	.	TGCGCCAGCAGCTTGCTTGGGACAGGGTTCAATCAGCCCCAGCATTTT	CASSLLGTGFNQPQHF
TRBV12-3/TRBV12-4	.	TRBJ1-3	few	TGTGCCAGCAGCCGAGGCTGGGCGCTCTCTGGAAACACCATATATTTT	CASSRGWALSGNTIYF
TRBV7-2	TRBD1	TRBJ2-5	.	TGTGCCAGCAGCCTAGGATCGGGACAGGGGTTGGAGACCCAGTACTTC	CASSLGSGQGLETQYF
TRBV7-2	.	TRBJ2-4	many	TGTGCCAGCAGCTTAGGAGGGGGCGGGAGAAACATTCAGTACTTC	CASSLGGGGRNIQYF
TRBV7-2	.	TRBJ2-6	many	TGTGCCAGCAGCCCTCGGAGCTTAAAAGCTGGGGCCAACGTCCTGACTTTC	CASSPRSLKAGANVLTF
TRBV28	.	TRBJ1-5	.	TGTGCCAGCAGTTTCGGGAATCGAGGCAATCAGCCCCAGCATTTT	CASSFGNRGNQPQHF
TRBV12-3/TRBV12-4	.	TRBJ1-4	.	TGTGCCAGCAGTTTTCGGGGTATTGAAAAACTGTTTTTT	CASSFRGIEKLFF
TRBV7-2	.	TRBJ2-3	many	TGTGCCAGCAGCCCTCAGAGGGGGACAGATACGCAGTATTTT	CASSPQRGTDTQYF
TRBV3-1	.	TRBJ1-3	.	TGTGCCAGCAGTCCGGACCCGGGAACTGGAAACACCATATATTTT	CASSPDPGTGNTIYF
TRBV7-2	TRBD2	TRBJ2-3	.	TGTGCCAGCAGCTTATTTGCGGGGGGGGGGGATACGCAGTATTTT	CASSLFAGGGDTQYF
TRBV15	TRBD2	TRBJ2-7	.	TGTGCCACCAGCAGAGATTCCAGCGGGAGCTCCTACGAGCAGTACTTC	CATSRDSSGSSYEQYF
TRBV7-2	TRBD2	TRBJ2-5	many	TGTGCCAGCAGCATCCGGGGGGGACACCAAGAGACCCAGTACTTC	CASSIRGGHQETQYF
TRBV7-2	.	TRBJ2-3	many	TGTGCCAGCAGCTTGCAGGGGACCACAGATACGCAGTATTTT	CASSLQGTTDTQYF
TRBV6-1	TRBD2	TRBJ2-7	.	TGTGCCAGCAGACCGGGACTAGGCGGTTCCGAGCAGTACTTC	CASRPGLGGSEQYF
TRBV7-8	TRBD2	TRBJ2-1	many	TGTGCCAGCAGCACCAAAGGTTACACGCAACTAGCGGGGGGGCCAGGGAATGAGCAGTTCTTC	CASSTKGYTQLAGGPGNEQFF
TRBV18	TRBD1	TRBJ1-5	few	TGTGCCAGCTCACCCCTCCCAAGCCGGACAGGGAATTGGCCCCAGCATTTT	CASSPLPSRTGNWPQHF
TRBV2	.	TRBJ1-5	few	TGTGCCAGCAGCGACAGGTATAGCAATCAGCCCCAGCATTTT	CASSDRYSNQPQHF
TRBV19	TRBD2	TRBJ2-7	.	TGTGCCAGTAGTCCAGAAGCGGGGTCCTACGAGCAGTACTTC	CASSPEAGSYEQYF